The rows below give T cell receptor beta chains drawn from one sample of a study of blood T cells in healthy people across ages. TCRdb analysed the 5' RACE reads with MiXCR anew, one entry per CDR3 protein. The sample contains about 580,000 distinct CDR3 sequences, around 48% of which appear only once. The sequenced sample was blood. The receptor source for this set is a man aged 80 or over in good health. CDR3s leave out the opening cysteine and the closing phenylalanine or tryptophan.

J gene	V gene	CDR3 protein
TRBJ1-6	TRBV7-6	ASSEATGPYYNSPLH
TRBJ2-1	TRBV20-1	SARALAGGANEQF
.	TRBV5-1	ASSPSRTSGGSYEQY
TRBJ2-7	TRBV25-1	ASSEPGQVAHEQY
TRBJ2-5	TRBV9	ASSVEMVEETQY
TRBJ2-1	TRBV20-1	SARDSSGRDEQF
TRBJ1-1	TRBV6-6	ASSYRGGTEAF
TRBJ1-1	TRBV12-3/TRBV12-4	ASRGGQGSTEAF
TRBJ1-6	TRBV6-6	ASRGGPDNSPPH
TRBJ2-5	TRBV30	AWSVALEQY
TRBJ2-7	TRBV27	ASSFTGPYEQY
TRBJ2-7	TRBV6-5	ASTATATYEQY
TRBJ1-5	TRBV9	ASSVSGTPNQPQH
.	TRBV18	ASSPAGDEQY
TRBJ1-4	TRBV7-2	ASSLVGAGEKLF
TRBJ2-7	TRBV20-1	SAPPGTSVAYEQY
TRBJ1-1	TRBV7-2	ASSADRLANTEAF
TRBJ2-7	TRBV6-2/TRBV6-3	ASSLSPKDEQY
TRBJ2-1	TRBV3-1	ASSQGLRRGEKEQF
TRBJ2-2	TRBV7-2	ASSLSRAIAGELF
TRBJ2-5	TRBV20-1	SARDRGRNGETQY
TRBJ1-2	TRBV7-2	ASSLAGDAQGYT
TRBJ2-7	TRBV28	AGSFPGTSGSRSSYEQY
TRBJ2-7	TRBV28	ASTRTGGYFEQY
TRBJ1-6	TRBV25-1	ASSQQGNSPLH
TRBJ1-1	TRBV5-1	ASSLSGTQNTEAF
TRBJ1-2	TRBV7-6	ASSSATGTYGYT
TRBJ2-7	TRBV25-1	ASSEGVGVTPYEQY
TRBJ2-3	TRBV10-3	AISESNPLLDSQY
.	TRBV9	ASSVALWQETQY
TRBJ2-7	TRBV27	ASSLSAGASYEQY
TRBJ1-2	TRBV20-1	SARGPTGPAYGYT
TRBJ1-1	TRBV20-1	SASSPEMFEAF
TRBJ2-7	TRBV9	ARSPGSYEQY
TRBJ2-7	TRBV5-1	ASSFGQELKTSTYEQY
TRBJ1-5	TRBV12-3/TRBV12-4	ASRGGFSNQPQH
TRBJ2-3	TRBV4-3	ASRETASGRATDTQY